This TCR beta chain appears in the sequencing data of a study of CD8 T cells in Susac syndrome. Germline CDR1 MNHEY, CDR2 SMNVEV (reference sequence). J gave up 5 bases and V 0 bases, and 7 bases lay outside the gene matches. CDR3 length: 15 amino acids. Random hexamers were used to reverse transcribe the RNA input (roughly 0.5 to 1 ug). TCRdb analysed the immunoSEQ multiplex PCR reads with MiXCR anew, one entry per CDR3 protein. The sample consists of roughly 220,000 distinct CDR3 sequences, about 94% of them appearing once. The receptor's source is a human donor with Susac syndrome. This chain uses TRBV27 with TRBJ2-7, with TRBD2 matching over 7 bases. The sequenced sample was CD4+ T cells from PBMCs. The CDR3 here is CASSLSNGGVNEQYF. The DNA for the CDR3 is TGTGCCAGCAGTTTATCGAATGGGGGGGTGAACGAGCAGTACTTC.